The 4 T cell receptor beta chains below were found in one sample sequenced in a study of cytomegalovirus exposure and HLA in healthy donors. The PCR had 60 Vbeta and 13 Jbeta primers. Assay: immunoSEQ multiplex PCR; the TCRdb copy retains only in-frame clones and omits some. Of about 140,000 clones listed, approximately 80% are singletons. Sequencing was done on a sample of PBMCs. These receptors all stem from a woman aged 50 to 65 in good health and CMV-seropositive.

In its sample, this clone was seen once. The rearrangement links TRBV7-2 to TRBJ2-1; D uncertain. The CDR3 runs 15 residues. Germline-derived CDR1 and CDR2 are SGHTA and FQGNSA. V shed 1 base and J shed 3 bases, with 10 bases lying between them. CDR3 sequence reads: CASSLDPNYYNEQFF. DNA for the CDR3: TGTGCCAGCAGCTTAGATCCGAACTACTACAATGAGCAGTTCTTC.

The chain has TRBV7-9 and TRBJ1-1; 10 bases match TRBD1. CDR1 is SEHNR and CDR2 is FQNEAQ in the germline V gene (reference sequence). This CDR3 is 17 amino acids long. Trimming at V came to 5 bases and at J to 1 base, leaving 10 bases not matched to a gene. As DNA, the CDR3 is TGTGCCAGCAGCCCAGTGGGGGGACAGGGGAAGAACACTGAAGCTTTCTTT. It translates to CASSPVGGQGKNTEAFF.

As to this clone: The junction differs from germline at one of its ends, possibly a read error. This chain joins TRBV30 and TRBJ2-3; 14 positions match TRBD2. The CDR3 consists of 14 residues. CDR1 GTSNPN and CDR2 SVGIG come from the germline V gene (reference sequence). CDR3 sequence: CAWTSGGQEDTQYF. Here the CDR3 DNA reads TGTGCGTGGACTAGCGGGGGGCAGGAGGATACGCAGTATTTT.

This clone appeared many times. The chain is built from TRBV7-9 and TRBJ1-1; TRBD1 aligns across 9 bases. The CDR3 runs to 14 residues. J lost 4 bases, V lost 5 bases, and 5 bases had no gene match. The germline gives CDR1 SEHNR, CDR2 FQNEAQ (reference sequence). The CDR3 spells CASSRPDRGTEAFF. The CDR3 DNA reads TGTGCCAGCAGCCGCCCGGACAGGGGCACTGAAGCTTTCTTT.